This passage covers 10 T cell receptor beta chains from one sample sequenced in a study of T cells in Graves' hyperthyroidism and ophthalmopathy. RNA transcripts gave rise to amplified TCR beta CDR3 regions. Carried out on the TCR CDR3, a first-round RT-PCR used the HTBI primer set. TCRdb processed the multiplex PCR reads anew with MiXCR; each CDR3 protein has one entry. The data show around 600,000 distinct CDR3 sequences, with 15% to 18% seen just once and around 7.3% held by the top ten. The sample consisted of blood. All receptors come from a woman aged 25-40 years with Graves' hyperthyroidism.

The chain recombines TRBV6-2 or TRBV6-3 with TRBJ2-5; D not resolved. Per the germline V gene, CDR1 is MNHEY and CDR2 is SVGEGT. V lost 6 bases, J lost 5 bases, and 22 bases lay in between. The CDR3 totals 16 residues. The CDR3 nucleotides are TGTGCCAGCAGACCTACTACCGGAGCAAGGGTGGAGACCCAGTACTTC. This encodes CASRPTTGARVETQYF.

On this clonotype: Without the conserved terminal phenylalanine or tryptophan, this CDR3 likely stems from a read error. This chain uses TRBV12-3 or TRBV12-4 with TRBJ2-4; TRBD2 aligns across 11 bases. V lost 7 bases to trimming and J lost 6 bases; unmatched junction nucleotides: 5. This CDR3 has 14 residues. The DNA for the CDR3 is TGTGCCAGCACTCTAGCGGGAGGCACAAACATTCAGTACCTC. It codes for CASTLAGGTNIQYL.

There are a few counts of this clonotype. The rearrangement joins TRBV27 to TRBJ1-5, with D hard to call. The V end lost 7 bases, the J end lost 3 bases, and 13 bases lay between the germline ends. Germline V lookup: CDR1 MNHEY, CDR2 SMNVEV (reference sequence). This CDR3 has 14 residues. Written as DNA, the CDR3 is TGTGCCAGCATACGAAGGTCGGTCAATCAGCCCCAGCATTTT. Encoded protein: CASIRRSVNQPQHF.

V and J are TRBV6-4 and TRBJ2-1, with D hard to call. Trimming took 5 bases from V and 0 from J, leaving 11 bases between them. This CDR3 contains 15 residues. In germline, CDR1 is MRHNA, CDR2 SNTAGT. For the CDR3, the DNA is TGTGCCAGCAGTCCGGACGCAAGCTCCTACAATGAGCAGTTCTTC. This encodes CASSPDASSYNEQFF.

This sequence joins TRBV7-2 and TRBJ2-7; TRBD2 aligns across 8 bases. The ends lost 5 bases at V and 2 bases at J; junction bases unmatched: 8. The CDR3 consists of 15 residues. Per germline, CDR1 SGHTA and CDR2 FQGNSA. In nucleotides, the CDR3 is TGTGCCAGCAGCCAAGAGCTAGCGGGCGCCTACGAGCAGTACTTC. Amino acids: CASSQELAGAYEQYF.

This clonotype has a count of ten or more. The genes are TRBV15 and TRBJ2-5; a weak D match, TRBD1 (5 bases). Trimming pared 0 bases from V and 5 bases from J, leaving 16 bases between. The CDR3 runs to 16 residues. Germline V CDR1 and CDR2: LNHNV, YYDKDF (reference sequence). Here the CDR3 reads CATSRDTVRVRETQYF. In DNA, the CDR3 is TGTGCCACCAGCAGAGATACTGTCAGGGTACGGGAGACCCAGTACTTC.

The chain recombines TRBV27 with TRBJ2-1; D gene uncertain. The CDR3 has 13 amino acids. The germline V gene has CDR1 MNHEY and CDR2 SMNVEV (reference sequence). V was cut by 4 bases and J by 7 bases, with 11 bases left in between. The CDR3 DNA reads TGTGCCAGCAGTTCCCAGCAGGAGAATGAGCAGTTCTTC. It yields the protein CASSSQQENEQFF.

The rearrangement joins TRBV28 to TRBJ1-1; TRBD1 matches 9 bases. CDR3 length: 14 amino acids. Trimming removed 7 bases from V and 3 bases from J; junction bases left unmatched: 6. From germline, CDR1 is MDHEN and CDR2 SYDVKM. The CDR3 nucleotides are TGTGCCAGCACCACAGGGGGCGCGTACACTGAAGCTTTCTTT. Translated, it gives CASTTGGAYTEAFF.

J is TRBJ2-3 and V is TRBV24-1, with TRBD2 matching over 9 bases. Germline V lookup: CDR1 KGHDR, CDR2 SFDVKD. Trimming took 3 bases from V and 3 from J; bases not matched to a gene: 9. This CDR3 contains 17 residues. The DNA of the CDR3 is TGTGCCACCAGTGATCGGAGGGCGGGAGGGTCGACAGATACGCAGTATTTT. Translating it yields CATSDRRAGGSTDTQYF.

This clonotype was seen more than once but under ten times. Here the CDR3 reads CAISESGSQPQHF. CDR3 DNA: TGTGCCATCAGTGAGTCGGGATCACAGCCCCAGCATTTT. The V and J genes are TRBV10-3 and TRBJ1-5; D is ambiguous. Germline loops: CDR1 ENHRY, CDR2 SYGVKD. Trimming removed 0 bases at V and 7 bases at J, with 7 bases between. The CDR3 loop spans 13 amino acids.